The rows below give T cell receptor beta chains drawn from one sample of a study of T cells in Graves' hyperthyroidism and ophthalmopathy. TCRdb reanalysed the multiplex PCR reads using MiXCR and keeps one entry per CDR3 protein. The sample yields around 420,000 distinct CDR3 sequences, approximately 13% seen once. The sequenced material came from blood. The receptor source for this set is a woman between 18 and 29 years old with Graves' hyperthyroidism. Each CDR3 is given with its conserved first and last residue. D genes are given only for firm matches. Not every row has a clone size; where given, it reads once, few, many or a size class.

j_call	d_call	clone_size	v_call	cdr3_nt	cdr3_aa
TRBJ2-7	-	many	TRBV7-2	TGTGCCAGCAGCTTAGTAGGGGGAGCCTACTACGAGCAGTACTTC	CASSLVGGAYYEQYF
TRBJ1-1	TRBD1	many	TRBV12-3/TRBV12-4	TGTGCCAGCAGTCATAGACAGGGAGCTGAAGCTTTCTTT	CASSHRQGAEAFF
TRBJ1-5	TRBD1	few	TRBV7-8	TGTGCCAGCATGGGCTCCAAACAGGGGCTGGGCAATCAGCCCCAGCATTTT	CASMGSKQGLGNQPQHF
TRBJ2-7	-	few	TRBV4-1	TGCGCCAGCAGCCAAGGGCCTGGGCGGGGCCCTTACGAGCAGTACTTC	CASSQGPGRGPYEQYF
TRBJ2-3	TRBD2	few	TRBV7-8	TGTGCCAGCAGCTCTCGTAGCGGGATTGGGACAGATACGCAGTATTTT	CASSSRSGIGTDTQYF
TRBJ2-3	TRBD2	few	TRBV20-1	TGCAGTGCTAGAGATCTAGCGGGGCGGACTTTGGGTACGCAGTATTTT	CSARDLAGRTLGTQYF
TRBJ2-4	-	few	TRBV5-8	TGTGCCAGCAGCTTATCCGGGACCACGGTCGACATTCAGTACTTC	CASSLSGTTVDIQYF
TRBJ2-5	TRBD1	many	TRBV7-7	TGTGCTAGCAGCTCAGGGACAGGGAGGGAGACCCAGTACTTC	CASSSGTGRETQYF
TRBJ2-5	-	many	TRBV10-1	TGCGCCAGCAGTGAGTCGGGGTTCCAAGAGACCCAGTACTTC	CASSESGFQETQYF
TRBJ2-5	TRBD1	-	TRBV27	TGTGCCAGTAGAGTCGCGGGCAGGGGGCCCCAAGAGACCCAGTACTTC	CASRVAGRGPQETQYF
TRBJ2-5	TRBD2	-	TRBV7-2	TGTGCCAGCAGCTTAGCTGGCGGGAGGGCCGAGACCCAGTACTTC	CASSLAGGRAETQYF
TRBJ2-7	-	-	TRBV20-1	TGCAGTGCTAGAGATGTAGTGTTAGGGGAGCAGTACTTC	CSARDVVLGEQYF
TRBJ1-1	-	many	TRBV30	TGTGCCTGGAGTGTAAACCAGGGGACTGAAGCTTTCTTT	CAWSVNQGTEAFF
TRBJ1-5	TRBD1	many	TRBV6-5	TGTGCCAGCAGTTACGAGGACAGGGGGCGAAATCAGCCCCAGCATTTT	CASSYEDRGRNQPQHF
TRBJ1-3	-	-	TRBV20-1	TGCAGTGCTAGTTACCTAACAGGGTTCTCTGGAAACACCATATATTTT	CSASYLTGFSGNTIYF